This TCR beta chain was documented in a study of CD8 T cell repertoires and HIV-1 epitope variants (dated by TCRdb to 2019 to 2021). Background on the whole study: Twenty-five peptides representing autologous and known Gag and Nef epitope variants were each used to stimulate T cells in separate culture wells. Running each culture condition in triplicate, except for one peptide done in duplicate, gave a total of about 75 T cell cultures. An aliquot of 1M T cells was set aside as an uncultured baseline condition, separate from the 70 to 90 T cell cultures. The epitopes tested covered three Gag epitope families plus Nef HW9 and YT9. Cultures were maintained for approximately eleven days in IMDM with gentamicin, and half-media changes adding IL-2, IL-7 and IL-15 were performed on days 3 and 7. T cells were enriched using the EasySep Human T Cell Enrichment Kit and were co-cultured with equal numbers of autologous T cell-negative cells serving as antigen-presenting cells. A CMV, EBV and flu peptide pool, the Ebola AY9 epitope as negative control, and a no-peptide well were included as control conditions.

V lost 5 bases and J lost 2 bases; the stretch between them is 13 bases long. The germline V gene (reference sequence) supplies CDR1 LNHDA and CDR2 SQIVND. The CDR3 starts with the cysteine, ends with the phenylalanine, and has 14 residues. The kept DNA is CDR3 alone, 42 bases in frame from the first base. The EasySep Human CD8+ T Cell Enrichment Kit was used on day 10 to isolate CD8+ T cells from every culture. Paper-wide results and their limitations: Nine antigen-specific TCR beta clonotypes were identified, of which more than five appeared to be cross-reactive for autologous or known escape epitope variants. Only TCR beta chains were identified by the assay, and proliferation to antigen, not T cell function or cytokine profile, was indicated. The Nef KF9 family was recognized by five clonotypes and the HW9 family by one, and no responses to the TAALDMSHF plasma variant were observed.

About this clone itself: The target of this receptor is not known. There are no base qualities to consult, and no much larger clone falls within one base.

Sequencing of TCR beta CDR3 regions was performed at survey depth on the immunoSEQ platform. The QIAamp DNA micro kit was used to extract genomic DNA from every cultured and uncultured CD8+ T cell population. Per the authors' processing: Samples with fewer than 5,000 productive reads were excluded, resulting in the removal of about 6% of the roughly 80 HIV peptide-stimulated cultures. Sequences were trimmed to CDR3 by a MANAFEST web app, and nonproductive sequences, CDR3s under 5 amino acids, and sequences not starting with C or ending with F/W were removed. Clonotypes were classified as antigen-specific only if expansion was observed in at least 2 of 3 replicates versus the no-peptide control at FDR 0.01, only within one epitope family. Specific clonotypes also needed at least fivefold higher frequency than in wells stimulated with peptides from other epitope families. This immuneACCESS table, as held by TCRdb, lists in-frame sequences with V and J called but not all clones. Of the missing ones, under half trace to an unresolved V gene in checked studies; the others have no known cause. V, J and clone size reflect that table, while D and trimming were determined from the DNA. The sample table shows roughly 2,000 clones, and approximately 64% are seen once. The biggest ten clones account for roughly 43% of the sample.

The V and J segments used are TRBV19 and TRBJ2-7; the D region is possibly TRBD1 or TRBD2, each matching across 7 bases. The TCR was taken from a male donor with HIV. Specimen: cultured CD8+ T cells derived from PBMCs. The CDR3 has the sequence CASSSAGGAYEQYF. The sequence in DNA is TGTGCCAGTAGTTCGGCAGGGGGGGCCTACGAGCAGTACTTC.